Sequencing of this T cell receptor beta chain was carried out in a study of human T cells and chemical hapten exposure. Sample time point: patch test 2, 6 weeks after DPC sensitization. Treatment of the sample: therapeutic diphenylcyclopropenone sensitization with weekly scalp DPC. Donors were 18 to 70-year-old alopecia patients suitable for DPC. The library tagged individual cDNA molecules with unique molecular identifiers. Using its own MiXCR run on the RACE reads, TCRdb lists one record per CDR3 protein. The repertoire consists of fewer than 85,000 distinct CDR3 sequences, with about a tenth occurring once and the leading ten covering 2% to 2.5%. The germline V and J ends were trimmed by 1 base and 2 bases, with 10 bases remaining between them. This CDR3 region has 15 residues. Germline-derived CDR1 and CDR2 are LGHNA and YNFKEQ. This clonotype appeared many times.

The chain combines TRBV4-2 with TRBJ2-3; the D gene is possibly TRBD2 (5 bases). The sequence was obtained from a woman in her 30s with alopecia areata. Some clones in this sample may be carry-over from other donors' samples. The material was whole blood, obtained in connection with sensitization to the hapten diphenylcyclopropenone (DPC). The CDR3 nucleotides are TGTGCCAGCAGCCAAGTCGCTAGCTTCACAGATACGCAGTATTTT. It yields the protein CASSQVASFTDTQYF.